Listed below are T cell receptor beta chains from one sample, sequenced in a study of shared clonotypes between healthy human individuals. Profiled with immunoSEQ multiplex PCR; TCRdb holds only in-frame clones, not every one. The sample has some 2.1 million clones, roughly 94% seen once. Material: naive CD4+ T cells sorted from blood. The receptor set was obtained from a man between 18 and 29 years old in good health. Each CDR3 is given with its conserved first and last residue. Each record gives: J gene, V gene, D gene, clone size, CDR3 protein, CDR3 DNA. D genes are given only for firm matches. Clone size is shown for a subset of rows, as once, few, many or a class of expanded clone.

j_call: TRBJ1-2
v_call: TRBV10-3
d_call: -
clone_size: -
cdr3_aa: CAISERSYGYTF
cdr3_nt: TGTGCCATCAGTGAAAGGAGTTATGGCTACACCTTC

j_call: TRBJ1-1
v_call: TRBV28
d_call: -
clone_size: -
cdr3_aa: CASSFSGITEAFF
cdr3_nt: TGTGCCAGCAGTTTTTCAGGGATCACTGAAGCTTTCTTT

j_call: TRBJ2-2
v_call: TRBV19
d_call: -
clone_size: -
cdr3_aa: CASSISRAPGTGELFF
cdr3_nt: TGTGCCAGTAGTATCTCGAGGGCGCCAGGCACCGGGGAGCTGTTTTTT

j_call: TRBJ1-1
v_call: TRBV9
d_call: TRBD1
clone_size: -
cdr3_aa: CASSPRQGAVTEAFF
cdr3_nt: TGTGCCAGCAGCCCGCGACAGGGGGCCGTCACTGAAGCTTTCTTT

j_call: TRBJ2-1
v_call: TRBV10-3
d_call: TRBD2
clone_size: -
cdr3_aa: CAVSLAGVTDEQFF
cdr3_nt: TGTGCCGTCTCACTAGCGGGAGTTACGGATGAGCAGTTCTTC

j_call: TRBJ1-4
v_call: TRBV29-1
d_call: TRBD1
clone_size: few
cdr3_aa: CSAGQGGEKLFF
cdr3_nt: TGCAGCGCGGGACAGGGTGGTGAAAAACTGTTTTTT

j_call: TRBJ1-1
v_call: TRBV6-6
d_call: -
clone_size: -
cdr3_aa: CASSYRVGDTEAFF
cdr3_nt: TGTGCCAGCAGTTACAGGGTTGGGGACACTGAAGCTTTCTTT

j_call: TRBJ1-1
v_call: TRBV5-1
d_call: -
clone_size: once
cdr3_aa: CASSLGQTMNTEAFF
cdr3_nt: TGCGCCAGCAGCTTGGGGCAGACCATGAACACTGAAGCTTTCTTT

j_call: TRBJ2-3
v_call: TRBV4-3
d_call: TRBD2
clone_size: -
cdr3_aa: CASSHSGLAGRDTQYF
cdr3_nt: TGCGCCAGCAGCCACTCGGGACTAGCGGGGAGAGATACGCAGTATTTT

j_call: TRBJ2-1
v_call: TRBV20-1
d_call: -
clone_size: -
cdr3_aa: CSAKPRDEQFF
cdr3_nt: TGCAGTGCCAAACCAAGGGATGAGCAGTTCTTC

j_call: TRBJ2-7
v_call: TRBV11-2
d_call: -
clone_size: once
cdr3_aa: CASSISGYEQYF
cdr3_nt: TGTGCCAGCAGCATTAGCGGCTACGAGCAGTACTTC

j_call: TRBJ2-7
v_call: TRBV9
d_call: TRBD1
clone_size: -
cdr3_aa: CASSPRPDRDSEQYF
cdr3_nt: TGTGCCAGCAGCCCTCGACCGGACAGGGATTCCGAGCAGTACTTC

j_call: TRBJ1-6
v_call: TRBV7-9
d_call: TRBD1
clone_size: -
cdr3_aa: CASSRGQGGSPLHF
cdr3_nt: TGTGCCAGCAGCCGAGGACAGGGTGGTTCACCCCTCCACTTT

j_call: TRBJ1-1
v_call: TRBV19
d_call: -
clone_size: -
cdr3_aa: CASSRDRTRTEAFF
cdr3_nt: TGTGCCAGTAGTCGTGACCGTACCAGGACTGAAGCTTTCTTT

j_call: TRBJ2-2
v_call: TRBV27
d_call: TRBD2
clone_size: -
cdr3_aa: CASSFRTSGRSTGELFF
cdr3_nt: TGTGCCAGCAGTTTCCGGACTAGCGGGAGAAGTACCGGGGAGCTGTTTTTT

j_call: TRBJ2-4
v_call: TRBV28
d_call: -
clone_size: -
cdr3_aa: CASSFRGLAKNIQYF
cdr3_nt: TGTGCCAGCAGTTTTCGGGGGCTGGCCAAAAACATTCAGTACTTC

j_call: TRBJ1-5
v_call: TRBV7-9
d_call: -
clone_size: -
cdr3_aa: CASSLDVAGSQPQHF
cdr3_nt: TGTGCCAGCAGCTTAGATGTGGCGGGAAGTCAGCCCCAGCATTTT

j_call: TRBJ1-5
v_call: TRBV7-2
d_call: -
clone_size: -
cdr3_aa: CASSPHREWGNQPQHF
cdr3_nt: TGTGCCAGCAGCCCTCACAGGGAGTGGGGTAATCAGCCCCAGCATTTT

j_call: TRBJ1-1
v_call: TRBV30
d_call: -
clone_size: -
cdr3_aa: CAWSPGGNTEAFF
cdr3_nt: TGTGCCTGGAGCCCGGGAGGGAACACTGAAGCTTTCTTT

j_call: TRBJ2-1
v_call: TRBV2
d_call: TRBD2
clone_size: -
cdr3_aa: CASRLAGYTYNEQFF
cdr3_nt: TGTGCCAGCAGACTAGCGGGGTATACCTACAATGAGCAGTTCTTC

j_call: TRBJ2-7
v_call: TRBV28
d_call: -
clone_size: -
cdr3_aa: CASSPTGAGNPEQYF
cdr3_nt: TGTGCCAGCAGTCCGACTGGGGCAGGGAACCCCGAGCAGTACTTC

j_call: TRBJ1-4
v_call: TRBV7-9
d_call: -
clone_size: -
cdr3_aa: CASIQSGATNEKLFF
cdr3_nt: TGTGCCAGCATCCAGTCGGGCGCAACTAATGAAAAACTGTTTTTT

j_call: TRBJ1-2
v_call: TRBV29-1
d_call: TRBD1
clone_size: once
cdr3_aa: CSARDRRAMGYTF
cdr3_nt: TGCAGCGCCCGGGACAGGCGGGCTATGGGCTACACCTTC

j_call: TRBJ2-1
v_call: TRBV5-4
d_call: -
clone_size: -
cdr3_aa: CASSLVGGGLSNEQFF
cdr3_nt: TGTGCCAGCAGCTTGGTAGGGGGAGGGCTTAGCAATGAGCAGTTCTTC